A selection of T cell receptor beta chains follows, all from one sample in a study of cytomegalovirus exposure and HLA in healthy donors. The table came from immunoSEQ multiplex PCR; TCRdb's copy has only in-frame clones and leaves some out. This sample carries around 30,000 clones, approximately 87% of them seen once, and the ten largest clones take 2.5% to 3.5%. Sequencing was performed on PBMCs. The receptors come from a boy between 10 and 17 years old in good health and CMV-seronegative. CDR3s include the opening cysteine and the closing phenylalanine or tryptophan. The D gene is left open where the match is weak. Clone size appears in some rows only: once, few, many, or a class for an expanded clone.

.,TRBV29-1,TRBJ2-3,.,TGCAGCGTTGATTTGCAGGCTGGAGATACGCAGTATTTT,CSVDLQAGDTQYF
.,TRBV7-6,TRBJ2-1,TRBD2,TGTGCCAGCAGCTTAACATCCCTATCGGGGGGGCGACGAGGAGAGCAGTTCTTC,CASSLTSLSGGRRGEQFF
.,TRBV5-1,TRBJ1-5,.,TGCGCCAGCAGCCCGGGAGGACGGAACAATCAGCCCCAGCATTTT,CASSPGGRNNQPQHF
.,TRBV7-9,TRBJ1-4,TRBD1,TGTGCCAGCAGCTTACAGGGGGAGGAAAAACTGTTTTTT,CASSLQGEEKLFF
.,TRBV19,TRBJ2-3,.,TGTGCCAGTAGTCCATGGTTCGGGGGCACAGATACGCAGTATTTT,CASSPWFGGTDTQYF
.,TRBV7-8,TRBJ1-4,TRBD1,TGTGCCAGCCGGGGCAGGGGGCGCGAAAAACTGTTTTTT,CASRGRGREKLFF
.,TRBV6-6,TRBJ2-1,TRBD2,TGTGCCAGCAGCGGGGGGGCGCGCAATGAGCAGTTCTTC,CASSGGARNEQFF
once,TRBV2,TRBJ2-7,.,TGTGCCAGCAGCAGGGGTCCACAGCCTCTGGGCGAGCAGTACTTC,CASSRGPQPLGEQYF
.,TRBV19,TRBJ1-2,TRBD1,TGTGCCAGTAGTGGGCTACAGGGGCAGGCTGGCTACACCTTC,CASSGLQGQAGYTF
.,TRBV20-1,TRBJ2-3,.,TGCAGTGCCTTCACAGATACGCAGTATTTT,CSAFTDTQYF
.,TRBV6-1,TRBJ1-3,.,TGTGCCAGCCAGTCTGGAAACACCATATATTTT,CASQSGNTIYF
few,TRBV7-9,TRBJ2-5,.,TGTGCCAGCAGTAGCAGGGATCAGGAGACCCAGTACTTC,CASSSRDQETQYF
.,TRBV11-2,TRBJ1-4,TRBD1,TGTGCCAGCAGCTCCCGGGACAGGGACGAAAAACTGTTTTTT,CASSSRDRDEKLFF
.,TRBV19,TRBJ2-7,TRBD1,TGTGCCGGTAGTACTTGGGACAGCTCCTACGAGCAGTACTTC,CAGSTWDSSYEQYF
.,TRBV27,TRBJ2-7,TRBD2,TGTGCCAGCAGTTCCTCCGGACTAGGATCCTACGAGCAGTACTTC,CASSSSGLGSYEQYF
.,TRBV4-1,TRBJ2-6,.,TGCGCCAGCAGCCAAGATCCAGGGACTGGGGCCAACGTCCTGACTTTC,CASSQDPGTGANVLTF
.,TRBV6-5,TRBJ1-6,TRBD1,TGTGCCAGCAGTCCGGGACAGGGCTATAATTCACCCCTCCACTTT,CASSPGQGYNSPLHF
.,TRBV5-5,TRBJ2-3,TRBD2,TGTGCCAGCAGCTTGTCTAGCGGGGGGTCGAGAGTTCCAGATACGCAGTATTTT,CASSLSSGGSRVPDTQYF
.,TRBV6-5,TRBJ2-4,.,TGTGCCAGCAGCAGGACTATGATGAACATTCAGTACTTC,CASSRTMMNIQYF
.,TRBV30,TRBJ1-5,.,TGTGCCTGGAACCGGGACACCAATCAGCCCCAGCATTTT,CAWNRDTNQPQHF
few,TRBV7-9,TRBJ2-6,.,TGTGCCAGCAGGCTAGGGACACTCCGCTCTGGGGCCAACGTCCTGACTTTC,CASRLGTLRSGANVLTF
once,TRBV7-9,TRBJ2-1,TRBD2,TGTGCCAGCAGCTTAGCGCTTGGGCGGGGGGGTAAAAATGAGCAGTTCTTC,CASSLALGRGGKNEQFF
.,TRBV7-2,TRBJ2-1,.,TGTGCCAGCAGCCCCCCTCCGGGGAGTTACAATGAGCAGTTCTTC,CASSPPPGSYNEQFF
.,TRBV6-4,TRBJ2-3,.,TGTGCCAGCAGCCCTAGCGAAAACACAGATACGCAGTATTTT,CASSPSENTDTQYF
.,TRBV2,TRBJ2-3,.,TGTGCCAGCAGTGCGGGTCCTGGCACAGATACGCAGTATTTT,CASSAGPGTDTQYF
.,TRBV20-1,TRBJ2-1,.,TGCAGTGTCCCAACTTCACCGGAGCAGTTCTTC,CSVPTSPEQFF
.,TRBV6-4,TRBJ2-1,.,TGTGCCAGCAGTATCAGGGCAGGGGAAGCGATTGAGCAGTTCTTC,CASSIRAGEAIEQFF
once,TRBV15,TRBJ2-7,.,TGTGCCACCAGCAGAGGCGAAGAGCGGATCTACGAGCAGTACTTC,CATSRGEERIYEQYF
.,TRBV15,TRBJ2-5,.,TGTGCCACCAGCAGACCTACTTGGTACTTC,CATSRPTWYF
.,TRBV7-2,TRBJ2-5,.,TGTGCCAGCAGCTTAGGCAGGGCGTTTGAGACCCAGTACTTC,CASSLGRAFETQYF
.,TRBV5-1,TRBJ2-5,TRBD1,TGCGCCAGCAGCTTGGCTGGGACAGCCAATCAAGAGACCCAGTACTTC,CASSLAGTANQETQYF
once,TRBV7-6,TRBJ2-7,.,TGTGCCAGCAGCGCGGACAGAAGGGGCGACGAGCAGTACTTC,CASSADRRGDEQYF
once,TRBV29-1,TRBJ2-7,TRBD1,TGCAGCGTTGAAGAAAAAGGGACAGATAACTACGAGCAGTACTTC,CSVEEKGTDNYEQYF
.,TRBV5-4,TRBJ2-7,.,TGTGCCAGCAGCTTGGAGTATGGGAGTTACTACGAGCAGTACTTC,CASSLEYGSYYEQYF
.,TRBV25-1,TRBJ2-7,.,TGTGCCAGCAGCCATCAGGGGTCAGGGGCCTACGAGCAGTACTTC,CASSHQGSGAYEQYF
.,TRBV28,TRBJ1-4,.,TGTGCCGCCGGGACAAGTAATGAAAAACTGTTTTTT,CAAGTSNEKLFF
.,TRBV7-9,TRBJ1-5,TRBD1,TGTGCCAGCAGCTTAGCGGTCACGGGACAGACTTGGGAGCCCCAGCATTTT,CASSLAVTGQTWEPQHF
.,TRBV7-9,TRBJ2-1,.,TGTGCCAGCAGCTTCAGGACTGTGAGCTCCTACAATGAGCAGTTCTTC,CASSFRTVSSYNEQFF
.,TRBV5-8,TRBJ2-1,TRBD2,TGTGCCAGCAGCTTGTCACTAGCGGGGGGACTGAGCTCCTACAATGAGCAGTTCTTC,CASSLSLAGGLSSYNEQFF
few,TRBV5-1,TRBJ1-5,.,TGCGCCAGCAGCCTCAGTTGGAATCAGCCCCAGCATTTT,CASSLSWNQPQHF
.,TRBV5-4,TRBJ2-1,TRBD2,TGTGCCAGCAGAGCACCGGGACTAGTTAATGAGCAGTTCTTC,CASRAPGLVNEQFF
.,TRBV28,TRBJ1-6,TRBD1,TGTGCCAGCAGTTCTTTCGGGACAGGGTTCTCACCCCTCCACTTT,CASSSFGTGFSPLHF
few,TRBV4-1,TRBJ1-5,TRBD1,TGCGCCAGCAGCCAAGCTCGGGACAGTTTTGATCAGCCCCAGCATTTT,CASSQARDSFDQPQHF
.,TRBV5-5,TRBJ1-1,.,TGTGCCAGCCAAGGGGTTATGAACACTGAAGCTTTCTTT,CASQGVMNTEAFF
.,TRBV18,TRBJ2-4,.,TGTGCCAGCTCACCTCAGGGGACAAGTCTAGCCAAAAACATTCAGTACTTC,CASSPQGTSLAKNIQYF
few,TRBV10-1,TRBJ2-1,TRBD2,TGCGCCAGCAGTGAGTCAGCGGGGGGGTACAATGAGCAGTTCTTC,CASSESAGGYNEQFF
few,TRBV6-6,TRBJ2-7,.,TGTGCCAGCAGACACCAGGGCGAGCAGTACTTC,CASRHQGEQYF
.,TRBV7-9,TRBJ1-4,TRBD1,TGTGCCAGCAGCCCAGACAGGGTGGATGAAAAACTGTTTTTT,CASSPDRVDEKLFF